Below, 21 T cell receptor beta chains from the same sample are listed, as sequenced in a study of blood T cell repertoires in COVID-19. TCRdb keeps only in-frame clones here, not all; method: immunoSEQ multiplex PCR. The sample contains about 30,000 clones, about nine tenths of which appear only once. The sample comprised peripheral blood. These receptors were taken from a human donor in a cohort sampled during active COVID-19.

The sample holds one count of this clone. The chain is built from TRBV28 and TRBJ1-3, with D tentatively TRBD1 (6 bases). Germline V lookup: CDR1 MDHEN, CDR2 SYDVKM. The V end was cut by 3 bases, the J end by 4 bases, with 19 bases between. The CDR3 has 17 amino acids. CDR3 amino acids: CASSLVPGAFRGNTIYF. DNA for the CDR3: TGTGCCAGCAGTTTGGTTCCAGGGGCGTTCAGAGGAAACACCATATATTTT.

The chain joins TRBV6-2 or TRBV6-3 to TRBJ2-7; TRBD2 might be the D (5 bases). Germline V gives CDR1 MNHEY, CDR2 SVGEGT. The CDR3 covers 13 residues. V was pared by 2 bases and J by 6 bases, with 11 bases between. Here the CDR3 DNA reads TGTGCCAGCAGTTACGGACCCCGGGGCGAGCAGTACTTC. Protein: CASSYGPRGEQYF.

J is TRBJ1-5 and V is TRBV18; TRBD1 might be the D (6 bases). The CDR3 runs 14 residues. Trimming took 5 bases from V and 6 from J, leaving 14 bases between them. Germline V lookup: CDR1 KGHSH, CDR2 LQKENI. The CDR3 bases are TGTGCCAGCTCATACCAGACAGGATCTCAGCCCCAGCATTTT. Translated: CASSYQTGSQPQHF.

The chain's CDR3 is CASSPSGQGLKETQYF. In nucleotides, the CDR3 is TGTGCCAGCAGCCCTTCGGGGCAGGGGTTGAAAGAGACCCAGTACTTC. The chain recombines TRBV9 with TRBJ2-5; perhaps TRBD1 as D (6 bases). CDR3 size: 16 residues. V was pared by 4 bases and J by 3 bases, with 19 bases between. Germline V CDR1 and CDR2: SGDLS, YYNGEE.

The rearrangement uses TRBV5-1 and TRBJ2-1; possibly TRBD2 for D (5 bases). This CDR3 is built from 13 residues. From germline, CDR1 is SGHRS and CDR2 YFSETQ. V shed 2 bases and J shed 8 bases, with 11 bases lying between them. The CDR3 region is CASSLEGPHEQFF. The CDR3 DNA reads as TGCGCCAGCAGCTTAGAGGGCCCCCATGAGCAGTTCTTC.

This chain connects TRBV28 to TRBJ2-3; 13 positions agree with TRBD2. The CDR3 length is 17 residues. V gave up 6 bases and J gave up 5 bases; unmatched junction bases: 11. Germline V gives CDR1 MDHEN, CDR2 SYDVKM. CDR3 protein: CASRSTGTSGVEDTQYF. In DNA form, the CDR3 reads TGTGCCAGCAGGTCAACCGGGACTAGCGGGGTCGAAGATACGCAGTATTTT.

The chain has TRBV15 and TRBJ1-2; D remains unclear. Deletions cut 1 base from V and 8 bases from J, with 8 bases between. Germline V CDR1 and CDR2: LNHNV, YYDKDF (reference sequence). The CDR3 loop spans 12 amino acids. CDR3 DNA sequence: TGTGCCACCAGCAGAGGGGCTCCGGGCTACACCTTC. Translation gives CATSRGAPGYTF.

The rearrangement joins TRBV6-2 or TRBV6-3 to TRBJ2-6; D uncertain. Germline loops: CDR1 MNHEY, CDR2 SVGEGT. CDR3 length: 18 residues. The V and J ends lost 4 bases and 0 bases respectively, with 16 bases between them. For the CDR3, the DNA is TGTGCCAGCAGTTTAGTACTGAGTGGAGTCTCTGGGGCCAACGTCCTGACTTTC. As protein: CASSLVLSGVSGANVLTF.

This chain uses TRBV3-1 (or the pseudogene TRBV3-2) with TRBJ2-1, with 12 bases identical to TRBD2. The junction had 7 bases not matched to a gene; V was cut back by 3 bases and J by 7 bases. The CDR3 is 16 residues long. CDR1 is LGHDT and CDR2 is YNNKEL in the germline V gene (reference sequence). CDR3 loop: CASSQLTSGGSNEQFF. CDR3 nucleotide sequence: TGTGCCAGCAGCCAGCTAACTAGCGGGGGGTCTAATGAGCAGTTCTTC.

Details on this clone: At one end, the junction sequence differs from germline, possibly due to a read error. The chain has TRBV7-7 and TRBJ2-5; D not certain. CDR1 and CDR2 from the germline V gene are SSHAT and FNYEAQ (reference sequence). The CDR3 is made up of 13 amino acids. CDR3 bases: TGTGCTAGCAGCTTAGAGCCCCGAGAGACCCAGTACTTC. It yields the protein CASSLEPRETQYF.

V gene TRBV7-2 combines with J gene TRBJ2-3; 7 positions agree with TRBD2. This CDR3 is 15 amino acids long. Germline trimming cut 3 bases from V and 2 bases from J; bases unmatched to any gene: 5. Germline-derived CDR1 and CDR2 are SGHTA and FQGNSA. The CDR3 sequence: CASSFSSGNTDTQYF. The CDR3 DNA sequence: TGTGCCAGCAGCTTTTCTAGCGGAAACACAGATACGCAGTATTTT.

The chain carries TRBV6-5 and TRBJ2-7; 7 bases agree with TRBD1. Germline V gene sequence: CDR1 MNHEY, CDR2 SVGAGI. This CDR3 comprises 14 residues. J gave up 6 bases and V 5 bases, and 10 bases lay outside the gene matches. As DNA, the CDR3 is TGTGCCAGCAGTCTTGGGTTAGGGGGCGTCGAGCAGTACTTC. Translated: CASSLGLGGVEQYF.

The chain uses TRBV25-1 and TRBJ1-2; D is unresolved. With 2 bases removed from V and 8 bases from J, the gap between germline ends came to 9 bases. This CDR3 is 12 amino acids long. From germline, CDR1 is MGHDK and CDR2 SYGVNS. CDR3 amino acids: CASSETPGGYTF. Written as DNA, the CDR3 is TGTGCCAGCAGTGAAACCCCGGGAGGCTACACCTTC.

The rearrangement uses TRBV7-9 and TRBJ1-2, with TRBD1 as a possible D gene (5 bases). The CDR3 has 12 residues. Germline CDR1 SEHNR, CDR2 FQNEAQ (reference sequence). V lost 4 bases to trimming and J lost 5 bases, with 8 bases between them. CDR3 bases: TGTGCCAGCAGCTCGACAGAGTATGGCTACACCTTC. The encoded protein is CASSSTEYGYTF.

The chain couples TRBV4-2 to TRBJ1-1, with a possible D match to TRBD1 (6 bases). With 0 bases removed from V and 5 bases from J, the gap between germline ends came to 16 bases. Germline V lookup: CDR1 LGHNA, CDR2 YNFKEQ. CDR3 length: 16 amino acids. For the CDR3, the DNA is TGTGCCAGCAGCCAAGATCGCAGGGGCCCAAGGACTGAAGCTTTCTTT. Its protein is CASSQDRRGPRTEAFF.

The rearrangement joins TRBV10-3 to TRBJ1-2, with 11 nucleotides matching TRBD1. Germline trimming cut 4 bases from V and 4 bases from J; bases unmatched to any gene: 11. The V gene's germline CDR1 is ENHRY and CDR2 SYGVKD. The CDR3 runs to 17 residues. CDR3 amino acids: CAISVDRRTGGSYGYTF. CDR3 nucleotides: TGTGCCATCAGTGTAGATCGAAGGACAGGGGGCTCCTATGGCTACACCTTC.

This chain connects TRBV5-1 to TRBJ2-1, with 11 bases lining up with TRBD1. The CDR3 has 16 amino acids. Germline CDR1 SGHRS, CDR2 YFSETQ. With 4 bases clipped from V and 5 bases from J, the junction kept 8 bases outside the gene matches. As DNA, the CDR3 is TGCGCCAGCAGCAACCGGGACAGGGGGGCAAACAATGAGCAGTTCTTC. Translation: CASSNRDRGANNEQFF.

The chain carries TRBV11-3 and TRBJ1-2; a possible D gene is TRBD1 (6 bases). The germline gives CDR1 SGHNT, CDR2 YENEEA. The CDR3 runs 15 residues. The V end was cut by 7 bases, the J end by 1 base, with 16 bases between. CDR3 sequence: CASINIRTDNYGYTF. DNA of the CDR3: TGTGCCAGCATCAACATTCGGACAGATAACTATGGCTACACCTTC.

This chain connects TRBV12-5 to TRBJ2-3; TRBD1 matches 8 bases. Germline lookup yields CDR1 LGHNT and CDR2 FRNRAP. Losses at the gene ends were 0 bases for V and 8 bases for J; bases not matched to a gene: 16. The CDR3 has 18 amino acids. CDR3 nucleotides: TGTGCTAGTGGTTTGGTAGGCCGATGGACAGGGCCAAGGGGTACGCAGTATTTT. This translates into CASGLVGRWTGPRGTQYF.

V and J are TRBV4-1 and TRBJ1-6; perhaps TRBD1 as D (6 bases). The length of the CDR3 is 14 residues. V lost 10 bases and J 8 bases, leaving 18 bases between the germline ends. Per germline, CDR1 MGHRA and CDR2 YSYEKL. The chain's CDR3 is CAKGRKKGDSPLHF. In DNA, the CDR3 is TGCGCCAAAGGACGAAAAAAGGGGGATTCACCCCTCCACTTT.

V gene TRBV7-9 combines with J gene TRBJ2-7, with 8 bases that match TRBD1. V was pared by 5 bases and J by 0 bases, with 3 bases of the junction left unmatched. The CDR3 extends over 14 amino acids. CDR1 and CDR2 from the germline V gene are SEHNR and FQNEAQ (reference sequence). CDR3 protein: CASSRTGSSYEQYF. CDR3 coding DNA: TGTGCCAGCAGCCGGACAGGGAGCTCCTACGAGCAGTACTTC.